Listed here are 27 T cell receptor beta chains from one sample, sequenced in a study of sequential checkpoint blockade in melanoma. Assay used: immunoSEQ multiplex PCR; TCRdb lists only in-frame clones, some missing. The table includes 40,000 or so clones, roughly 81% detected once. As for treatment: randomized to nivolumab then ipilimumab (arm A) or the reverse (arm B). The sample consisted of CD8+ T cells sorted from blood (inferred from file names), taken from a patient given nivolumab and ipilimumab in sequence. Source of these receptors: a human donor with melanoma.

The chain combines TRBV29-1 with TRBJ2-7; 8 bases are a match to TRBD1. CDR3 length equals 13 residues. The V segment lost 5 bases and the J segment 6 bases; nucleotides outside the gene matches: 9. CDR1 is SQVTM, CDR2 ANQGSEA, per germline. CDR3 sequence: CSVYDRGRLEQYF. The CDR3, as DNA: TGCAGCGTTTACGACAGGGGTCGGCTCGAGCAGTACTTC.

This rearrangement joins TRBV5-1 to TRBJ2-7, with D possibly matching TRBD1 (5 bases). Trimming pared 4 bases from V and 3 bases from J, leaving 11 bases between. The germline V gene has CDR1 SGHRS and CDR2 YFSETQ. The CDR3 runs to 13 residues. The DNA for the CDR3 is TGCGCCAGCAGCCTTGACAGCCTCTACGAGCAGTACTTC. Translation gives CASSLDSLYEQYF. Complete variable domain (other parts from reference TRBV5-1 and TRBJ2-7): KAGVTQTPRYLIKTRGQQVTLSCSPISGHRSVSWYQQTPGQGLQFLFEYFSETQRNKGNFPGRFSGRQFSNSRSEMNVSTLELGDSALYLCASSLDSLYEQYFGPGTRLTVT.

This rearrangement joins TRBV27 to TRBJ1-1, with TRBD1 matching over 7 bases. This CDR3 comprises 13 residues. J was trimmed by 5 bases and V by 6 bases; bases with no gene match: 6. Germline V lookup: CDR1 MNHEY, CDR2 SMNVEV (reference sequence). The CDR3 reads CASRTGDWTEAFF. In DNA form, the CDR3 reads TGTGCCAGCAGAACAGGGGATTGGACTGAAGCTTTCTTT.

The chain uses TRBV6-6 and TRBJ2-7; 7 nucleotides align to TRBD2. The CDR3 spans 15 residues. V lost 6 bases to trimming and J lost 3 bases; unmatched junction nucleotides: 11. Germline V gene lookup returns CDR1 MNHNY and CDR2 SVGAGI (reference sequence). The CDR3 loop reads CASSPRHGEGYEQYF. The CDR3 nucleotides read TGTGCCAGCAGCCCAAGGCACGGGGAGGGCTACGAGCAGTACTTC.

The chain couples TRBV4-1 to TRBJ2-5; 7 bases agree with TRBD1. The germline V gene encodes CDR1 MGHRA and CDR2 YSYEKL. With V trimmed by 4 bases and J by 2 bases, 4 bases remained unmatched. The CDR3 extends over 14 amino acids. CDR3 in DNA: TGCGCCAGCAGCCGGTGGACAGGACAAGAGACCCAGTACTTC. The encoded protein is CASSRWTGQETQYF.

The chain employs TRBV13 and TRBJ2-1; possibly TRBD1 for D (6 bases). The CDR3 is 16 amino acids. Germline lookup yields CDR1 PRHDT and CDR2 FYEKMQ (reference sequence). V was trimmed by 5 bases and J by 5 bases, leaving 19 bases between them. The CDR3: CASSQGFGGRNNEQFF. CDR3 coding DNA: TGTGCCAGCAGCCAAGGGTTTGGGGGCAGAAACAATGAGCAGTTCTTC.

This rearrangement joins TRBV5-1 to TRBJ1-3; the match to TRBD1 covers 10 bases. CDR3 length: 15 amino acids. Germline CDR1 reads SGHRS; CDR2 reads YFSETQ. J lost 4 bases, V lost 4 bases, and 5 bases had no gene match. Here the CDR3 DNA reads TGCGCCAGCAGCCCGGGGACAGGGGAAGGAAACACCATATATTTT. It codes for CASSPGTGEGNTIYF. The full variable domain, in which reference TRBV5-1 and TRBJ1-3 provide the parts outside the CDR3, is KAGVTQTPRYLIKTRGQQVTLSCSPISGHRSVSWYQQTPGQGLQFLFEYFSETQRNKGNFPGRFSGRQFSNSRSEMNVSTLELGDSALYLCASSPGTGEGNTIYFGEGSWLTVV.

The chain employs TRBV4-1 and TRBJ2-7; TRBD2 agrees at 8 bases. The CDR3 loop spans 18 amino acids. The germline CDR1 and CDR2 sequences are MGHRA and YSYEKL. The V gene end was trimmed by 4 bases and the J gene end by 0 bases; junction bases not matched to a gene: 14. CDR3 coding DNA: TGCGCCAGCAGCCCCCACGGGGCGGGAGGACCCTACTCCTACGAGCAGTACTTC. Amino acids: CASSPHGAGGPYSYEQYF.

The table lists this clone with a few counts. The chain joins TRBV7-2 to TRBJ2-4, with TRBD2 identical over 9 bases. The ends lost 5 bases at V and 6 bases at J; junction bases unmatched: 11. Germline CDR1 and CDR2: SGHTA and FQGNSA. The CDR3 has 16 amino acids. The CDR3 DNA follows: TGTGCCAGCAGCCCAGATTGGCGGGGGGGACTAAACATTCAGTACTTC. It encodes CASSPDWRGGLNIQYF.

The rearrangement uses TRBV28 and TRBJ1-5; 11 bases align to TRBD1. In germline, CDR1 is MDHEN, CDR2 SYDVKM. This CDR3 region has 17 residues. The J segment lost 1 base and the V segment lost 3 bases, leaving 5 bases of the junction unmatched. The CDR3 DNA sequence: TGTGCCAGCAGTTTTGGAAGGACAGGGGGCAGCAATCAGCCCCAGCATTTT. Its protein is CASSFGRTGGSNQPQHF.

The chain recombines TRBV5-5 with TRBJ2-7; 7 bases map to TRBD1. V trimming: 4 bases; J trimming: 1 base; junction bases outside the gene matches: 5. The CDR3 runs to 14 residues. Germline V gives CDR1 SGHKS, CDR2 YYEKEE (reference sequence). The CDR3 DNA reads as TGTGCCAGCAGCCGCCCGGGACAGTCCTACGAGCAGTACTTC. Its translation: CASSRPGQSYEQYF.

This CDR3 is CASSQVTSANIAKNIQYF. For the CDR3, the DNA is TGCGCCAGCAGCCAAGTTACTAGCGCGAATATAGCCAAAAACATTCAGTACTTC. The rearrangement uses TRBV4-1 and TRBJ2-4; 7 nucleotides align to TRBD2. Per the germline V gene, CDR1 is MGHRA and CDR2 is YSYEKL. V was clipped by 1 base and J by 0 bases; unmatched bases: 9. This CDR3 spans 18 amino acids.

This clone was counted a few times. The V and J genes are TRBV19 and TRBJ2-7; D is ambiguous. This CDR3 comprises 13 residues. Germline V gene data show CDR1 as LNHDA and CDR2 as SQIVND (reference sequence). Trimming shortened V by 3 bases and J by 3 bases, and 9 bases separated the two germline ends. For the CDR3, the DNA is TGTGCCAGTAGTATTCGTAGTAACTACGAGCAGTACTTC. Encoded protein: CASSIRSNYEQYF.

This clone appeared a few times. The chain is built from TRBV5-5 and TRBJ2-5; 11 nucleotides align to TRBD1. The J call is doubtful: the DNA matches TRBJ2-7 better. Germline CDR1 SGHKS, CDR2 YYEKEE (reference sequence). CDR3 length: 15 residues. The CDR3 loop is CASSFPGQGVIEQYF. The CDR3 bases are TGTGCCAGCAGCTTCCCGGGACAGGGGGTTATCGAGCAGTACTTC.

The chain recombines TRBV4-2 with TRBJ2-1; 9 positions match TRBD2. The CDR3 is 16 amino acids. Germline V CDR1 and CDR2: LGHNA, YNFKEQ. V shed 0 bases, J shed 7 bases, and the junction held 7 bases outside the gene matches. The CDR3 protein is CASSQDELAGINEQFF. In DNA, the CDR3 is TGTGCCAGCAGCCAAGATGAGCTAGCGGGAATTAATGAGCAGTTCTTC.

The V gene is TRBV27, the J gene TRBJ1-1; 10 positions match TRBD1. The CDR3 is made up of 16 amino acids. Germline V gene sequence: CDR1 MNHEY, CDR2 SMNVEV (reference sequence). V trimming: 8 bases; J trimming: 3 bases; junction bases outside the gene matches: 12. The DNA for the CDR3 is TGTGCCAGCGGGCTGATCCGGGACAGGGGATACACTGAAGCTTTCTTT. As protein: CASGLIRDRGYTEAFF.

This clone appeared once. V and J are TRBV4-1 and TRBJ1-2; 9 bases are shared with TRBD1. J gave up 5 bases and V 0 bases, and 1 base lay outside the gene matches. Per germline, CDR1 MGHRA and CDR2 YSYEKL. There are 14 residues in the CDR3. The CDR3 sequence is CASSQEGTGYGYTF. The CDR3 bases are TGCGCCAGCAGCCAAGAAGGGACAGGGTATGGCTACACCTTC.

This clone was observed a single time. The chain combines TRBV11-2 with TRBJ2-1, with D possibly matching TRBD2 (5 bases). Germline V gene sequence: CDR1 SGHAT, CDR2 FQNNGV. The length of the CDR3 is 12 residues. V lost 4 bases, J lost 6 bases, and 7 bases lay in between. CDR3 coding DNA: TGTGCCAGCAGCTCGGACTTCAATGAGCAGTTCTTC. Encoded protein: CASSSDFNEQFF.

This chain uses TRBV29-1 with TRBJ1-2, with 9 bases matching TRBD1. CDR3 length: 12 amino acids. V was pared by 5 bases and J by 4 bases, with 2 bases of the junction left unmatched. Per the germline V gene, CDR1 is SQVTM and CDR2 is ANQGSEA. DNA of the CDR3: TGCAGCGTTCACAGGGGGCTCTATGGCTACACCTTC. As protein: CSVHRGLYGYTF.

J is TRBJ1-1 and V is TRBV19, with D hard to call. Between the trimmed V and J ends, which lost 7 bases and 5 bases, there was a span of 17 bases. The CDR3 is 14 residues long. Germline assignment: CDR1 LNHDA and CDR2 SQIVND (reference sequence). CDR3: CASKRGSGYTEAFF. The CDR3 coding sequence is TGTGCCAGTAAACGAGGGAGTGGGTATACTGAAGCTTTCTTT. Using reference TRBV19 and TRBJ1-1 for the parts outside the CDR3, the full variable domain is DGGITQSPKYLFRKEGQNVTLSCEQNLNHDAMYWYRQDPGQGLRLIYYSQIVNDFQKGDIAEGYSVSREKKESFPLTVTSAQKNPTAFYLCASKRGSGYTEAFFGQGTRLTVV.

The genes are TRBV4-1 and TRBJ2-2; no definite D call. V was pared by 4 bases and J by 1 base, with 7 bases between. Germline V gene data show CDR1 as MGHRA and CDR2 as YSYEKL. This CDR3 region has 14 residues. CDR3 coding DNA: TGCGCCAGCAGCCTCGGGTGGAACACCGGGGAGCTGTTTTTT. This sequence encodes CASSLGWNTGELFF.

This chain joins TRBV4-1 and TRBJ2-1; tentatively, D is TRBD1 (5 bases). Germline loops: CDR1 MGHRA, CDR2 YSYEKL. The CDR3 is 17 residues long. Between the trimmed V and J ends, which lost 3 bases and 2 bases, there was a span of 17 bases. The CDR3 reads CASSQVYSGYPYNEQFF. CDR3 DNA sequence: TGCGCCAGCAGCCAGGTGTACTCAGGGTATCCCTACAATGAGCAGTTCTTC.

The CDR3 loop is CASSPGYGNEQFF. CDR3 DNA: TGCGCCAGCTCCCCGGGGTATGGGAATGAGCAGTTCTTC. The chain combines TRBV5-1 with TRBJ2-1, with D maybe TRBD2 (5 bases). The CDR3 sequence is 13 residues long. Trimming stripped 7 bases from V and 7 bases from J, with 15 bases between. Germline V lookup: CDR1 SGHRS, CDR2 YFSETQ.

This chain's CDR3 is CASSPSGTGYPPQPQHF. The CDR3 DNA reads as TGTGCCAGCAGTCCCTCCGGGACAGGGTACCCTCCTCAGCCCCAGCATTTT. The chain couples TRBV27 to TRBJ1-5, with TRBD1 identical over 9 bases. Germline CDR1 and CDR2: MNHEY and SMNVEV (reference sequence). This CDR3 is 17 amino acids long. Unmatched junction bases numbered 14, after V lost 5 bases and J lost 6 bases.

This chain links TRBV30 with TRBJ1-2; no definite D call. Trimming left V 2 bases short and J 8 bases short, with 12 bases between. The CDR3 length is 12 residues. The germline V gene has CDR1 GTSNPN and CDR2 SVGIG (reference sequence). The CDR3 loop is CAWSPSEWGYTF. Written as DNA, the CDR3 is TGTGCCTGGAGTCCCTCGGAGTGGGGCTACACCTTC.

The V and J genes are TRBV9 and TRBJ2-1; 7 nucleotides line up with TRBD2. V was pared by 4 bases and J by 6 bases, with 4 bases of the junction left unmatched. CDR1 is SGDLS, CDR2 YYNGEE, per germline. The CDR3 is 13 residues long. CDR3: CASSSGTTNEQFF. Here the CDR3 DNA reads TGTGCCAGCAGCTCAGGGACTACCAATGAGCAGTTCTTC.

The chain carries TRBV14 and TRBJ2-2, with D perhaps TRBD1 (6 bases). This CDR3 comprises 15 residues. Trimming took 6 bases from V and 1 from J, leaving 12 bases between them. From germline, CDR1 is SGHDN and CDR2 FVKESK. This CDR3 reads CASRVSGQNTGELFF. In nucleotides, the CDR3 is TGTGCCAGCAGAGTCTCGGGACAGAACACCGGGGAGCTGTTTTTT.